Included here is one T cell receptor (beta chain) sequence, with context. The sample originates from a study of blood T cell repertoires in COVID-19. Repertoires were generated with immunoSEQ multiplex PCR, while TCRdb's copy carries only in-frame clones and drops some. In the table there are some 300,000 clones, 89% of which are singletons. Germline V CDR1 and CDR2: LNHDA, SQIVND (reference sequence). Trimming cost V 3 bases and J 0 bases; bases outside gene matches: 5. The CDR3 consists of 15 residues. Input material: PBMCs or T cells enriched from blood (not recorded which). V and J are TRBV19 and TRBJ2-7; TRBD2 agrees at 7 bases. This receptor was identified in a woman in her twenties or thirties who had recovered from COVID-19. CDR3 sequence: CASSMGGGGSYEQYF. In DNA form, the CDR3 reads TGTGCCAGTAGTATGGGCGGGGGAGGCTCCTACGAGCAGTACTTC.